The clone carrying this T cell receptor beta chain was counted between two and nine times. The antigen is undetermined. These data are taken from a study of CD8 T cells in ankylosing spondylitis. Quantitative 5'-RACE with molecular barcodes generated TCR beta libraries. MiXCR, run by TCRdb on the 5' RACE reads, gives a single entry per CDR3 protein. The sample holds approximately 400,000 distinct CDR3 sequences, more than 25% seen once. V was pared by 0 bases and J by 5 bases, with 19 bases between. Germline V gene data show CDR1 as LNHNV and CDR2 as YYDKDF (reference sequence). This CDR3 spans 18 amino acids. General observations from the study: In ankylosing spondylitis blood, a motif of roughly eight highly homologous TCR beta variants appeared characteristic. A subset of motif variants has previously been described in the synovial fluid and blood of reactive arthritis.

This rearrangement joins TRBV15 to TRBJ1-4; the D is unclear. The specimen was blood, either unsorted or a sorted T cell fraction (not recorded which). This TCR was recovered from a male donor with ankylosing spondylitis. CDR3 sequence: CATSRDPPRTFPNEKLFF. The DNA for the CDR3 is TGTGCCACCAGCAGAGATCCACCTCGAACATTTCCGAATGAAAAACTGTTTTTT. Using reference TRBV15 and TRBJ1-4 for the parts outside the CDR3, the full variable domain is DAMVIQNPRYQVTQFGKPVTLSCSQTLNHNVMYWYQQKSSQAPKLLFHYYDKDFNNEADTPDNFQSRRPNTSFCFLDIRSPGLGDTAMYLCATSRDPPRTFPNEKLFFGSGTQLSVL.